The 14 T cell receptor beta chains presented below share a single source sample, sequenced in a study of control samples from healthy donors and cancer patients. The method was immunoSEQ multiplex PCR; TCRdb's version includes in-frame clones alone and lacks a portion of them. Of some 150,000 clones in the sample, around 90% were seen once. Material for sequencing was blood. The source is a man aged 30-40 years in good health.

The genes are TRBV6-2 or TRBV6-3 and TRBJ1-4; TRBD1 matches 10 bases. Germline V gene data show CDR1 as MNHEY and CDR2 as SVGEGT. The CDR3 is 14 residues long. V gave up 2 bases and J gave up 7 bases; unmatched junction bases: 1. CDR3 sequence: CASSYGTGVEKLFF. The CDR3 bases are TGTGCCAGCAGTTACGGGACAGGGGTTGAAAAACTGTTTTTT.

The chain joins TRBV4-1 to TRBJ2-2; D may be TRBD1 or TRBD2 (5 bases each). The CDR3 has 15 residues. The germline CDR1 and CDR2 sequences are MGHRA and YSYEKL. V was trimmed by 4 bases and J by 0 bases, leaving 9 bases between them. The CDR3 coding sequence is TGCGCCAGCAGCCCGTCGGGGCCGAACACCGGGGAGCTGTTTTTT. It yields the protein CASSPSGPNTGELFF.

The V call is TRBV6-5, the J call TRBJ2-1, with 14 positions matching TRBD2. The CDR3 runs 16 residues. V trimming: 2 bases; J trimming: 9 bases; junction bases outside the gene matches: 6. The germline V gene has CDR1 MNHEY and CDR2 SVGAGI. CDR3 sequence reads: CASSYVSGLAGVEQFF. The CDR3 region has the DNA TGTGCCAGCAGTTACGTGTCGGGACTAGCGGGAGTTGAGCAGTTCTTC.

This chain joins TRBV9 and TRBJ2-1; no definite D call. Germline CDR1 reads SGDLS; CDR2 reads YYNGEE. V was trimmed by 1 base and J by 5 bases, leaving 4 bases between them. The CDR3 is made up of 12 amino acids. CDR3 sequence: CASSVNDNEQFF. The CDR3 nucleotides read TGTGCCAGCAGCGTAAATGACAATGAGCAGTTCTTC. Together with reference TRBV9 and TRBJ2-1, the CDR3 gives the full variable domain: DSGVTQTPKHLITATGQRVTLRCSPRSGDLSVYWYQQSLDQGLQFLIQYYNGEERAKGNILERFSAQQFPDLHSELNLSSLELGDSALYFCASSVNDNEQFFGPGTRLTVL.

The CDR3 spells CASSRSGGNTEAFF. Written as DNA, the CDR3 is TGTGCCAGCAGCCGCAGCGGGGGCAACACTGAAGCTTTCTTT. The V gene is TRBV9, the J gene TRBJ1-1, with D possibly being TRBD1 (6 bases). CDR1 and CDR2 (germline): SGDLS, YYNGEE. The CDR3 length is 14 residues. V was pared by 4 bases and J by 2 bases, with 12 bases between.

This clone turned up a few times. The rearrangement joins TRBV18 to TRBJ2-7, with 7 positions matching TRBD1. Germline V gene data show CDR1 as KGHSH and CDR2 as LQKENI. The CDR3 is made up of 13 amino acids. The junction had 7 bases not matched to a gene; V was cut back by 5 bases and J by 6 bases. CDR3: CASSTRQGSEQYF. In nucleotides, the CDR3 is TGTGCCAGCTCAACCCGACAGGGATCCGAGCAGTACTTC. The full variable domain, in which reference TRBV18 and TRBJ2-7 provide the parts outside the CDR3, is NAGVMQNPRHLVRRRGQEARLRCSPMKGHSHVYWYRQLPEEGLKFMVYLQKENIIDESGMPKERFSAEFPKEGPSILRIQQVVRGDSAAYFCASSTRQGSEQYFGPGTRLTVT.

This chain joins TRBV19 and TRBJ1-3; D is unclear. V lost 3 bases and J 2 bases, leaving 8 bases between the germline ends. The CDR3 sequence is 14 residues long. Germline lookup yields CDR1 LNHDA and CDR2 SQIVND (reference sequence). Here the CDR3 DNA reads TGTGCCAGTAGTATCGACGGACCTGGAAACACCATATATTTT. It specifies CASSIDGPGNTIYF.

This sequence joins TRBV19 and TRBJ1-2; perhaps TRBD1 as D (6 bases). The CDR3 has 15 amino acids. The germline V gene has CDR1 LNHDA and CDR2 SQIVND (reference sequence). Trimming took 3 bases from V and 3 from J, leaving 14 bases between them. CDR3 sequence: CASSMSGRTDYGYTF. The CDR3 bases are TGTGCCAGTAGTATGTCAGGGAGGACAGACTATGGCTACACCTTC. Complete variable domain (other parts from reference TRBV19 and TRBJ1-2): DGGITQSPKYLFRKEGQNVTLSCEQNLNHDAMYWYRQDPGQGLRLIYYSQIVNDFQKGDIAEGYSVSREKKESFPLTVTSAQKNPTAFYLCASSMSGRTDYGYTFGSGTRLTVV.

The rearrangement uses TRBV24-1 and TRBJ1-1; no clear D. Trimming left V 4 bases short and J 11 bases short, with 13 bases between. Germline V gene sequence: CDR1 KGHDR, CDR2 SFDVKD. The CDR3 length is 12 residues. CDR3 sequence: CATSDPGSVAFF. CDR3 DNA: TGTGCCACCAGTGACCCCGGGAGCGTGGCTTTCTTT.

This CDR3 is CASSTRDSTDTQYF. In nucleotides, the CDR3 is TGTGCCAGCAGCACCCGGGACAGCACAGATACGCAGTATTTT. V gene TRBV7-8 combines with J gene TRBJ2-3; D tentatively fits TRBD1 or TRBD2 (5 bases each). Trimming shortened V by 5 bases and J by 0 bases, and 9 bases separated the two germline ends. This CDR3 contains 14 residues. The germline CDR1 and CDR2 sequences are SGHVS and FQNEAQ.

The V call is TRBV18, the J call TRBJ2-3, with TRBD2 matching over 12 bases. V lost 4 bases, J lost 2 bases, and 7 bases stayed unmatched. CDR3 length: 17 residues. Germline V gene lookup returns CDR1 KGHSH and CDR2 LQKENI. Here the CDR3 DNA reads TGTGCCAGCTCACGAAGCCCTAGCGGGAGGGCCACAGATACGCAGTATTTT. It codes for CASSRSPSGRATDTQYF.

The chain carries TRBV27 and TRBJ2-7; D possibly corresponds to TRBD2 (5 bases). CDR1 MNHEY and CDR2 SMNVEV come from the germline V gene (reference sequence). The CDR3 loop spans 13 amino acids. The V gene lost 3 bases and the J gene lost 5 bases, with 11 bases spanning the gap. CDR3 protein: CASSFASTNEQYF. CDR3 DNA sequence: TGTGCCAGCAGTTTCGCTAGCACCAACGAGCAGTACTTC.

The chain combines TRBV9 with TRBJ1-5; TRBD1 aligns across 9 bases. V was clipped by 4 bases and J by 7 bases; unmatched bases: 6. The CDR3 runs 14 residues. In germline, CDR1 is SGDLS, CDR2 YYNGEE. CDR3 sequence (DNA): TGTGCCAGCAGCATCACAGGGGGCGGACAGCCCCAGCATTTT. Its translation: CASSITGGGQPQHF.

The chain couples TRBV24-1 to TRBJ2-5, with 9 bases identical to TRBD1. The J segment lost 5 bases and the V segment lost 5 bases, leaving 5 bases of the junction unmatched. The CDR3 covers 14 residues. CDR1 is KGHDR, CDR2 SFDVKD, per germline. This CDR3 is CATSGTGTGETQYF. The CDR3 coding sequence is TGTGCCACCAGTGGGACCGGGACAGGGGAGACCCAGTACTTC.